This TCR beta chain was recorded in a study of T cells in Graves' hyperthyroidism and ophthalmopathy. Study observations and caveats: Stable hyperthyroidism and ophthalmopathy were separated using 13 V-J signatures. Most clonotypes expanded in the thyroid (above 0.001) were also present in blood.

This clonotype was seen a handful of times. Its antigen is undetermined. Exclusions: uncontrolled infection, other autoimmune disease, pregnancy, lactation. Used for diagnoses were clinical symptoms, serum thyroxine and TRAb, thyroid ultrasound and orbital computed tomography. Researchers took RNA transcripts and amplified the TCR beta CDR3 regions from them. In the first-round RT-PCR of the TCR CDR3, the HTBI primer set was used. In TCRdb, the multiplex PCR reads were re-called with MiXCR into one record per CDR3 protein. The sample carries around 660,000 distinct CDR3 sequences, roughly 45% recorded once. With 1 base clipped from V and 1 base from J, the junction kept 4 bases outside the gene matches. This CDR3 has 16 amino acids. Germline assignment: CDR1 LNHDA and CDR2 SQIVND (reference sequence).

The material sequenced was peripheral blood or thyroid tissue (not recorded which). The genes are TRBV19 and TRBJ1-5; TRBD1 matches 7 bases. The receptor comes from an adult man with Graves' disease, either hyperthyroidism or ophthalmopathy (not recorded which). The CDR3 spells CASSIGQGGSNQPQHF. As DNA, the CDR3 is TGTGCCAGTAGTATAGGGCAGGGGGGAAGCAATCAGCCCCAGCATTTT.